These 27 T cell receptor beta chains were sequenced from one sample in a study of shared clonotypes between healthy human individuals. The table came from immunoSEQ multiplex PCR; TCRdb's copy has only in-frame clones and leaves some out. The data contain a few hundred thousand clones, roughly 97% of them singletons. Sequenced sample: naive CD4+ T cells sorted from blood. As to subset: CD45RA+ positively selected. The origin of the receptors is a woman aged 25 to 39 in good health.

The CDR3 nucleotides read TGTGCCAGCAGTGAACATAGCGGGAGGGACAATGAGCAGTTCTTC. Translated, it gives CASSEHSGRDNEQFF. The chain joins TRBV28 to TRBJ2-1, with 11 positions matching TRBD2. The CDR3 is 15 residues long. V dropped 5 bases and J dropped 5; count of bases not matched to a gene: 5. The germline gives CDR1 MDHEN, CDR2 SYDVKM. Complete variable domain (other parts from reference TRBV28 and TRBJ2-1): DVKVTQSSRYLVKRTGEKVFLECVQDMDHENMFWYRQDPGLGLRLIYFSYDVKMKEKGDIPEGYSVSREKKERFSLILESASTNQTSMYLCASSEHSGRDNEQFFGPGTRLTVL.

V gene TRBV6-5 combines with J gene TRBJ2-4; no reliable D call. Trimming pared 0 bases from V and 0 bases from J, leaving 9 bases between. Germline assignment: CDR1 MNHEY and CDR2 SVGAGI. This CDR3 spans 16 amino acids. Here the CDR3 DNA reads TGTGCCAGCAGTTACTCGTTGCGGATAGCCAAAAACATTCAGTACTTC. Translation gives CASSYSLRIAKNIQYF.

The chain couples TRBV4-1 to TRBJ1-5; D is uncertain. The germline V gene has CDR1 MGHRA and CDR2 YSYEKL. The CDR3 consists of 15 residues. The V end lost 1 base, the J end lost 1 base, and 8 bases lay between the germline ends. The CDR3 coding sequence is TGCGCCAGCAGCCAAGGTGCAGTCAGCAATCAGCCCCAGCATTTT. This translates into CASSQGAVSNQPQHF.

The chain's CDR3 is CASSREGGDTEAFF. CDR3 coding DNA: TGTGCCAGCTCACGGGAGGGGGGAGACACTGAAGCTTTCTTT. The V and J genes are TRBV18 and TRBJ1-1, with D tentatively TRBD1 (6 bases). The CDR3 is 14 residues long. Trimming left V 4 bases short and J 3 bases short, with 12 bases between. Germline assignment: CDR1 KGHSH and CDR2 LQKENI.

The V and J genes are TRBV5-1 and TRBJ2-7; no clear D. Trimming removed 2 bases at V and 5 bases at J, with 8 bases between. The CDR3 sequence is 12 residues long. Looked up from germline, CDR1 is SGHRS and CDR2 is YFSETQ. The CDR3 spells CASSFLGNEQYF. As DNA, the CDR3 is TGCGCCAGCAGCTTTTTGGGGAACGAGCAGTACTTC.

The chain employs TRBV7-2 and TRBJ2-7; 7 bases fit TRBD2. V trimming: 4 bases; J trimming: 2 bases; junction bases outside the gene matches: 8. Germline CDR1 and CDR2: SGHTA and FQGNSA. The CDR3 length is 15 residues. CDR3 amino acids: CASSYLAGIAYEQYF. In nucleotides, the CDR3 is TGTGCCAGCAGCTATTTAGCGGGTATCGCCTACGAGCAGTACTTC.

The rearrangement uses TRBV4-2 and TRBJ1-1, with D tentatively TRBD1 (5 bases). The CDR3 runs 15 residues. The V gene's germline CDR1 is LGHNA and CDR2 YNFKEQ. V lost 0 bases and J lost 6, with 14 bases in between. CDR3 protein: CASSQDLRASPEAFF. CDR3 nucleotides: TGTGCCAGCAGCCAAGATCTCAGGGCCAGCCCTGAAGCTTTCTTT.

This sequence joins TRBV15 and TRBJ2-1; the match to TRBD1 covers 9 bases. Germline trimming cut 1 base from V and 7 bases from J; bases unmatched to any gene: 8. Germline lookup yields CDR1 LNHNV and CDR2 YYDKDF (reference sequence). This CDR3 comprises 16 residues. In DNA form, the CDR3 reads TGTGCCACCAGCAGAGGAGGGGGACAGGGAGAAAATGAGCAGTTCTTC. Translating it yields CATSRGGGQGENEQFF.

The rearrangement joins TRBV7-9 to TRBJ2-1; TRBD2 agrees at 10 bases. CDR3 length: 15 residues. CDR1 and CDR2 from the germline V gene are SEHNR and FQNEAQ (reference sequence). Unmatched junction bases numbered 5, after V lost 0 bases and J lost 9 bases. The CDR3 spells CASSLASSGRGEQFF. CDR3 DNA: TGTGCCAGCAGCTTAGCGTCTAGCGGGAGAGGTGAGCAGTTCTTC.

Written as DNA, the CDR3 is TGTGCCAGTAGTTCGGCACAGTCGGTCACCGGGGAGCTGTTTTTT. Translation: CASSSAQSVTGELFF. V usage is TRBV19 and J usage is TRBJ2-2; D unresolved. V lost 5 bases and J lost 4, with 14 bases in between. The germline CDR1 and CDR2 sequences are LNHDA and SQIVND (reference sequence). This CDR3 contains 15 residues.

The chain joins TRBV27 to TRBJ2-7; D unresolved. V was trimmed by 3 bases and J by 2 bases, leaving 11 bases between them. Germline CDR1 reads MNHEY; CDR2 reads SMNVEV (reference sequence). The CDR3 consists of 14 residues. In nucleotides, the CDR3 is TGTGCCAGCAGTTTGGTCCAAGGACCCTACGAGCAGTACTTC. Residues: CASSLVQGPYEQYF.

This clone was seen only once. The V call is TRBV5-6, the J call TRBJ1-3, with unresolved D. Germline V lookup: CDR1 SGHDT, CDR2 YYEEEE. This CDR3 comprises 14 residues. Trimming took 5 bases from V and 4 from J, leaving 13 bases between them. As DNA, the CDR3 is TGTGCCAGCAGGCGGAGGGCGTCGGGAAACACCATATATTTT. Encoded protein: CASRRRASGNTIYF.

The V call is TRBV10-3, the J call TRBJ1-3; D is unresolved. Deletions cut 10 bases from V and 2 bases from J, with 12 bases between. Germline values: CDR1 ENHRY, CDR2 SYGVKD. The CDR3 is 13 amino acids. For the CDR3, the DNA is TGTGCCACAGGCGCAGAAACTGGAAACACCATATATTTT. It translates to CATGAETGNTIYF.

The rearrangement joins TRBV6-6 to TRBJ2-7; TRBD1 agrees at 7 bases. V lost 0 bases to trimming and J lost 2 bases; unmatched junction nucleotides: 1. The germline CDR1 and CDR2 sequences are MNHNY and SVGAGI (reference sequence). CDR3 size: 14 residues. In nucleotides, the CDR3 is TGTGCCAGCAGTTACTCCGGGACAGCCTACGAGCAGTACTTC. Protein product: CASSYSGTAYEQYF.

The chain recombines TRBV7-2 with TRBJ2-7; D might be TRBD1 (6 bases). The CDR3 spans 17 residues. Germline V CDR1 and CDR2: SGHTA, FQGNSA. V was shortened by 2 bases and J by 3 bases, with 20 bases between the two germline ends. The CDR3 reads CASSLSVQGKRGYEQYF. The DNA of the CDR3 is TGTGCCAGCAGCTTATCGGTTCAGGGGAAAAGGGGCTACGAGCAGTACTTC. The full variable domain, with the rest looked up from reference TRBV7-2 and TRBJ2-7, is GAGVSQSPSNKVTEKGKDVELRCDPISGHTALYWYRQSLGQGLEFLIYFQGNSAPDKSGLPSDRFSAERTGGSVSTLTIQRTQQEDSAVYLCASSLSVQGKRGYEQYFGPGTRLTVT.

The V call is TRBV18, the J call TRBJ1-5, with D perhaps TRBD1 (5 bases). Germline V gene lookup returns CDR1 KGHSH and CDR2 LQKENI. V lost 6 bases and J 6 bases, leaving 12 bases between the germline ends. This CDR3 comprises 13 residues. Written as DNA, the CDR3 is TGTGCCAGCTCCTCGGGGGTTGGTCAGCCCCAGCATTTT. It yields the protein CASSSGVGQPQHF.

The genes are TRBV5-1 and TRBJ2-1; TRBD2 matches 7 bases. After removal of 1 base from V and 8 bases from J, the junction contained 9 bases not matched to a gene. This CDR3 has 15 residues. Germline CDR1 and CDR2: SGHRS and YFSETQ. This CDR3 reads CASSLTGGSFDEQFF. The CDR3 bases are TGCGCCAGCAGCTTGACGGGCGGGAGTTTCGATGAGCAGTTCTTC.

The V and J genes are TRBV7-6 and TRBJ2-3; D is unclear. Per germline, CDR1 SGHVS and CDR2 FNYEAQ. The CDR3 is made up of 13 amino acids. The V end lost 5 bases, the J end lost 0 bases, and 6 bases lay between the germline ends. CDR3 region: CASSGSSTDTQYF. The CDR3 nucleotides read TGTGCCAGCAGCGGGTCTAGCACAGATACGCAGTATTTT.

In nucleotides, the CDR3 is TGCGCCAGCAGTGCTGACAGGGGCAGTGGTCTAGTAACCCCAGGCCCCTACGAGCAGTACTTC. Protein sequence: CASSADRGSGLVTPGPYEQYF. The chain combines TRBV10-1 with TRBJ2-7; 8 bases match TRBD1. The junction had 25 bases not matched to a gene; V was cut back by 4 bases and J by 2 bases. This CDR3 is built from 21 residues. Germline assignment: CDR1 WNHNN and CDR2 SYGVQD (reference sequence).

The rearrangement joins TRBV19 to TRBJ2-7; 13 nucleotides align to TRBD2. This CDR3 contains 15 residues. Germline-derived CDR1 and CDR2 are LNHDA and SQIVND (reference sequence). Trimming took 6 bases from V and 2 from J; bases not matched to a gene: 4. The CDR3 spells CASSEGLAGAYEQYF. CDR3 DNA: TGTGCCAGTAGCGAAGGACTAGCGGGAGCCTACGAGCAGTACTTC.

In its sample, this clone was seen a few times. The rearrangement uses TRBV28 and TRBJ1-5, with a possible D match to TRBD1 (5 bases). Trimming cost V 6 bases and J 6 bases, with 15 bases left between them. The CDR3 is made up of 14 amino acids. Germline V gene lookup returns CDR1 MDHEN and CDR2 SYDVKM. CDR3 in amino acids: CASRLGVRSQPQHF. The CDR3 DNA sequence: TGTGCCAGCAGGTTAGGGGTCAGGAGTCAGCCCCAGCATTTT.

The chain links TRBV6-1 to TRBJ1-5; 11 bases fit TRBD1. Unmatched junction bases numbered 6, after V lost 5 bases and J lost 6 bases. Germline CDR1 reads MNHNS; CDR2 reads SASEGT. The CDR3 extends over 15 amino acids. CDR3 residues: CASSQGQGGSQPQHF. The DNA for the CDR3 is TGTGCCAGCAGTCAGGGACAGGGGGGGAGTCAGCCCCAGCATTTT.

For this clone: Other nucleotide sequences from this sample produce the same CDR3. This chain links TRBV10-2 with TRBJ1-3; D is unresolved. Germline CDR1 and CDR2: WSHSY and SAAADI. V was clipped by 3 bases and J by 0 bases, with 3 bases between them. The CDR3 has 13 amino acids. The CDR3 sequence: CASSESSGNTIYF. For the CDR3, the DNA is TGCGCCAGCAGTGAATCCTCTGGAAACACCATATATTTT.

The rearrangement links TRBV27 to TRBJ1-5; tentative D call: TRBD1 (6 bases). Trimming left V 2 bases short and J 0 bases short, with 14 bases between. The CDR3 loop spans 17 amino acids. CDR1 and CDR2 from the germline V gene are MNHEY and SMNVEV (reference sequence). The CDR3 sequence: CASSLTYRDYSNQPQHF. CDR3 DNA: TGTGCCAGCAGTTTAACTTACAGGGATTATAGCAATCAGCCCCAGCATTTT.

V and J are TRBV6-5 and TRBJ2-2, with D perhaps matching TRBD1 (5 bases). CDR3 length: 14 residues. Germline V lookup: CDR1 MNHEY, CDR2 SVGAGI. Trimming stripped 8 bases from V and 6 bases from J, with 16 bases between. This CDR3 is CASGTKGVSGELFF. The CDR3 DNA is TGTGCCAGCGGCACAAAAGGGGTGTCCGGGGAGCTGTTTTTT.

The chain links TRBV5-1 to TRBJ1-4, with D perhaps matching TRBD1 (5 bases). The CDR3 runs 13 residues. The V end lost 0 bases, the J end lost 8 bases, and 8 bases lay between the germline ends. Germline V gene sequence: CDR1 SGHRS, CDR2 YFSETQ. The chain's CDR3 is CASSLGREEKLFF. CDR3 in DNA: TGCGCCAGCAGCTTGGGCAGGGAGGAAAAACTGTTTTTT.

The chain has TRBV5-4 and TRBJ1-4; a weak D match, TRBD1 (5 bases). Looked up from germline, CDR1 is SGHNT and CDR2 is YYREEE (reference sequence). The CDR3 loop spans 14 amino acids. V was shortened by 6 bases and J by 7 bases, with 16 bases between the two germline ends. The CDR3 spells CASTTEGTSEKLFF. The CDR3 bases are TGTGCCAGCACCACGGAAGGGACTTCTGAAAAACTGTTTTTT. Looking up the rest from reference TRBV5-4 and TRBJ1-4 gives the full variable domain: ETGVTQSPTHLIKTRGQQVTLRCSSQSGHNTVSWYQQALGQGPQFIFQYYREEENGRGNFPPRFSGLQFPNYSSELNVNALELDDSALYLCASTTEGTSEKLFFGSGTQLSVL.